This note documents a single TCR beta chain sequence. The antigen remains unidentified. The data derive from a study of radiation and T cells in renal cell carcinoma. Overall study context: Nephrectomy followed 15 Gy stereotactic body radiation by 4 weeks. Study-level findings and limits: Top tumor clonotypes rose in blood 2 weeks post-radiation, then contracted. Pretreatment tumor biopsies were lacking, so baseline clonotypes are unknown.

Germline lookup yields CDR1 MNHEY and CDR2 SVGAGI. Trimming left V 0 bases short and J 2 bases short, with 10 bases between. This CDR3 spans 15 amino acids. The assay was immunoSEQ multiplex PCR, and TCRdb's table has in-frame clones only and misses some. This sample has tens of thousands of clones, with around three quarters found just once. Noted time point: blood 2 weeks post-SBRT. This sample's treatment: 15 Gy SBRT to primary tumor, nephrectomy 4 weeks later. Serial blood draws occurred at baseline and 2 and 4 weeks post-SBRT. This TCR came from a woman between 65 and 79 years old with renal cell carcinoma. The chain links TRBV6-5 to TRBJ1-1, with no clear D. Source: blood, taken from a patient whose treatment included radiotherapy and nephrectomy. In DNA form, the CDR3 reads TGTGCCAGCAGTTACTCTTTTCCAGGAAACACTGAAGCTTTCTTT. Translation: CASSYSFPGNTEAFF.